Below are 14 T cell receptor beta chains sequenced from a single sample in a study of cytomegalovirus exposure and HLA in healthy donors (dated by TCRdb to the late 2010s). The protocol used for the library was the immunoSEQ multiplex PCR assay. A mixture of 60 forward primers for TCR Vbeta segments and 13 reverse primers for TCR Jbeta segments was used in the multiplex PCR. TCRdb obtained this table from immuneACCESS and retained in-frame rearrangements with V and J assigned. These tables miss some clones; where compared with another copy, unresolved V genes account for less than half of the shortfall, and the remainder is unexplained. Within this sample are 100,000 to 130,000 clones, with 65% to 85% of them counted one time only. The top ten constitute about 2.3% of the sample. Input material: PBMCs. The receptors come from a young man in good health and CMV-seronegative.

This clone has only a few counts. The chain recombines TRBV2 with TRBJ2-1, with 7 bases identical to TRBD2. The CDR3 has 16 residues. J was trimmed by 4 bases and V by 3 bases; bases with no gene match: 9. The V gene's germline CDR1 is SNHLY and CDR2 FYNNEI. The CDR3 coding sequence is TGTGCCAGCAGTGATAAGCGGGGCCCAACTTACAATGAGCAGTTCTTC. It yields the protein CASSDKRGPTYNEQFF.

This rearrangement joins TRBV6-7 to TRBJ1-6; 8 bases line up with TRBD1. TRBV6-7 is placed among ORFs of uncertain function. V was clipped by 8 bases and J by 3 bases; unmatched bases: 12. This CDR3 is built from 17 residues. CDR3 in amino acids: CASPGQGPTDYNSPLHF. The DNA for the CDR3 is TGTGCCAGCCCCGGACAGGGTCCAACCGACTATAATTCACCCCTCCACTTT.

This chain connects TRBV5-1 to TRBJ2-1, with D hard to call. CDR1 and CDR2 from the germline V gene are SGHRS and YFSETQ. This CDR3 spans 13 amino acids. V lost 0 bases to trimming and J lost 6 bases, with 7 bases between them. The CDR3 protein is CASSLAVFNEQFF. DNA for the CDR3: TGCGCCAGCAGCTTGGCTGTTTTCAATGAGCAGTTCTTC.

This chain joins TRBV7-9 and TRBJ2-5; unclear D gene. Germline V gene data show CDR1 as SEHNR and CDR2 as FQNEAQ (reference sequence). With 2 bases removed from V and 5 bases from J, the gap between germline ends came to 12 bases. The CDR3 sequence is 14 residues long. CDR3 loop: CASSLWAGGETQYF. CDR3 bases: TGTGCCAGCAGCTTATGGGCCGGTGGGGAGACCCAGTACTTC.

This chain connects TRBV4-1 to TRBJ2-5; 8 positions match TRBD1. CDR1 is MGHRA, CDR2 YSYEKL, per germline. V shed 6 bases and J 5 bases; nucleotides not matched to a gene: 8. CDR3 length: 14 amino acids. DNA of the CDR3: TGCGCCAGCAGTCAGGGGGCCCTGGTGGAGACCCAGTACTTC. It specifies CASSQGALVETQYF.

The CDR3 here is CAISEQGNTEAFF. The CDR3, as DNA: TGTGCCATCAGTGAGCAGGGGAACACTGAAGCTTTCTTT. The chain employs TRBV10-3 and TRBJ1-1; D is perhaps TRBD1 (5 bases). Trimming took 2 bases from V and 1 from J, leaving 5 bases between them. From germline, CDR1 is ENHRY and CDR2 SYGVKD. This CDR3 contains 13 residues.

As DNA, the CDR3 is TGTGCCACCAGCTCGAGGGGGATAGCCCAAGAGACCCAGTACTTC. Its protein product is CATSSRGIAQETQYF. V and J are TRBV15 and TRBJ2-5; the D gene is possibly TRBD1 (6 bases). The CDR3 spans 15 residues. CDR1 and CDR2 from the germline V gene are LNHNV and YYDKDF (reference sequence). V lost 5 bases and J 1 base, leaving 14 bases between the germline ends.

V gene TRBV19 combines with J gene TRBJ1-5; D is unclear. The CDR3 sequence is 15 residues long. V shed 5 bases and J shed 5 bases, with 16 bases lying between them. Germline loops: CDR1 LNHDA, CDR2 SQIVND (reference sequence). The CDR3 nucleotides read TGTGCCAGTAGTCTCCTGCCAGATACCTATCAGCCCCAGCATTTT. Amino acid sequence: CASSLLPDTYQPQHF.

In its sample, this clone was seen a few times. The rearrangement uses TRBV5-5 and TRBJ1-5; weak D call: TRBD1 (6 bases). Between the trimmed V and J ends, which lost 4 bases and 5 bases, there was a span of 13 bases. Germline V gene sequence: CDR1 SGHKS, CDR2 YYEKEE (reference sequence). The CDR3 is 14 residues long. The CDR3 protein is CASSPGDGDQPQHF. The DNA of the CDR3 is TGTGCCAGCAGCCCAGGGGACGGCGATCAGCCCCAGCATTTT.

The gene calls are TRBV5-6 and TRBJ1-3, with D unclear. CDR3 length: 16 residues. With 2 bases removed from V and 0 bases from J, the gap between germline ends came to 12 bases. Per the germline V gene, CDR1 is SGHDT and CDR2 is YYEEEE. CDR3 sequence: CASSFGRFYSGNTIYF. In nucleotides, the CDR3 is TGTGCCAGCAGCTTCGGCAGGTTCTACTCTGGAAACACCATATATTTT.

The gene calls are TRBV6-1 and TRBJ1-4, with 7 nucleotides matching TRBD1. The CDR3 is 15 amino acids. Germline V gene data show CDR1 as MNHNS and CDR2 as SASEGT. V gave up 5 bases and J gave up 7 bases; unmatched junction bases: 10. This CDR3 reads CASSTQGEPVEKLFF. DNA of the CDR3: TGTGCCAGCAGTACCCAGGGGGAGCCGGTTGAAAAACTGTTTTTT.

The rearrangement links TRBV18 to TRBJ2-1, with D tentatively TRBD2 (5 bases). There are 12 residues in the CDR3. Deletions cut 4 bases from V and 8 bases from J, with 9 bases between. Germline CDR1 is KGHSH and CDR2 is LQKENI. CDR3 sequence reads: CASSLRRYEQFF. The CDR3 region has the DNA TGTGCCAGCTCACTGCGGAGGTATGAGCAGTTCTTC.

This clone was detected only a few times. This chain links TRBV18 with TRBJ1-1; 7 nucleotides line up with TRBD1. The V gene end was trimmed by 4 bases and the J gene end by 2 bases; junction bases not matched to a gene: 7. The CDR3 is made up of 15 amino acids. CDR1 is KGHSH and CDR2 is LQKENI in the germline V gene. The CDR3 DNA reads TGTGCCAGCTCACAAGCGACAGGGCCAAACACTGAAGCTTTCTTT. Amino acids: CASSQATGPNTEAFF.

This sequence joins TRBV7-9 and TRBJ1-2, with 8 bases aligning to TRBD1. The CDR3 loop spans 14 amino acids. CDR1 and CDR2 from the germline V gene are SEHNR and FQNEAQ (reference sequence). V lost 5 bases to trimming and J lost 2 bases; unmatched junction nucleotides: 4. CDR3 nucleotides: TGTGCCAGCAGCCTACAGGGGGGCAACTATGGCTACACCTTC. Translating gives CASSLQGGNYGYTF.